Presented here are 10 T cell receptor beta chains from one specimen sequenced in a study of blood T cell repertoires in COVID-19. TCRdb's table, derived via immunoSEQ multiplex PCR, lists solely in-frame clones and lacks some. The sample contains a few hundred thousand clones, 80% to 90% of which appear only once. What was sequenced was PBMCs or T cells enriched from blood (not recorded which). These receptors were collected from a man younger than 30 who had recovered from COVID-19.

This clone came up once. The chain carries TRBV5-1 and TRBJ2-3; 13 bases fit TRBD2. V gave up 1 base and J gave up 0 bases; unmatched junction bases: 11. CDR3 length: 20 residues. From germline, CDR1 is SGHRS and CDR2 YFSETQ. The CDR3 DNA reads as TGCGCCAGCAGCTTGTTACCCACTAGCGGGGGGGCCTATAGCACAGATACGCAGTATTTT. As protein: CASSLLPTSGGAYSTDTQYF.

This clone was detected only a few times. The chain has TRBV9 and TRBJ1-3; 8 positions agree with TRBD1. The CDR3 length is 14 residues. Germline V CDR1 and CDR2: SGDLS, YYNGEE. V lost 6 bases to trimming and J lost 4 bases; unmatched junction nucleotides: 6. As DNA, the CDR3 is TGTGCCAGCACAAGACAGGGGTACGGAAACACCATATATTTT. This gives the protein CASTRQGYGNTIYF.

This clone was seen a single time. The rearrangement joins TRBV5-5 to TRBJ1-5; TRBD1 aligns across 11 bases. The CDR3 is made up of 17 amino acids. V lost 1 base, J lost 1 base, and 4 bases stayed unmatched. Germline V gene lookup returns CDR1 SGHKS and CDR2 YYEKEE (reference sequence). The CDR3 DNA sequence: TGTGCCAGCAGCTTGTTTGGGACAGGGGGAAGCAATCAGCCCCAGCATTTT. This encodes CASSLFGTGGSNQPQHF.

V is TRBV5-1 and J is TRBJ2-3; a possible D gene is TRBD1 (6 bases). This CDR3 spans 15 amino acids. The V gene lost 2 bases and the J gene lost 8 bases, with 18 bases spanning the gap. Germline-derived CDR1 and CDR2 are SGHRS and YFSETQ. CDR3 residues: CASSFEGGYVGTQYF. CDR3 coding DNA: TGCGCCAGCAGCTTCGAAGGGGGTTATGTAGGTACGCAGTATTTT.

The gene calls are TRBV6-5 and TRBJ2-1; a possible D gene is TRBD1 (5 bases). Germline V gives CDR1 MNHEY, CDR2 SVGAGI. This CDR3 has 15 residues. Trimming removed 0 bases from V and 2 bases from J, with 8 bases in between. CDR3 sequence reads: CASSYSIGAYNEQFF. The DNA of the CDR3 is TGTGCCAGCAGTTACTCGATAGGGGCCTACAATGAGCAGTTCTTC.

This chain connects TRBV28 to TRBJ2-7; 7 bases are shared with TRBD1. With V trimmed by 3 bases and J by 2 bases, 7 bases remained unmatched. Germline V gene lookup returns CDR1 MDHEN and CDR2 SYDVKM. The CDR3 consists of 15 residues. CDR3 amino acids: CASSFARGFPYEQYF. CDR3 nucleotide sequence: TGTGCCAGCAGTTTCGCCAGGGGGTTTCCCTACGAGCAGTACTTC.

V usage is TRBV15 and J usage is TRBJ2-3; D is undetermined. V shed 5 bases and J shed 1 base, with 16 bases lying between them. The CDR3 covers 16 residues. Per germline, CDR1 LNHNV and CDR2 YYDKDF (reference sequence). The CDR3 coding sequence is TGTGCCACCAGCGTCCGTTCCCTACTCCGCACAGATACGCAGTATTTT. It translates to CATSVRSLLRTDTQYF.

The V and J genes are TRBV2 and TRBJ1-2, with 8 bases fitting TRBD1. The CDR3 runs to 15 residues. V trimming: 5 bases; J trimming: 10 bases; junction bases outside the gene matches: 15. Germline loops: CDR1 SNHLY, CDR2 FYNNEI. CDR3 DNA sequence: TGTGCCAGCAGTTTATTACAGGGGGGCCCTCAGGACTACACCTTC. The encoded protein is CASSLLQGGPQDYTF.

The chain recombines TRBV7-2 with TRBJ2-2, with TRBD1 matching over 9 bases. This CDR3 is 18 amino acids long. Germline-derived CDR1 and CDR2 are SGHTA and FQGNSA. J gave up 3 bases and V 5 bases, and 13 bases lay outside the gene matches. The chain's CDR3 is CASSPAGTGPLDTGELFF. The CDR3 DNA sequence: TGTGCCAGCAGCCCTGCCGGGACAGGGCCCCTAGACACCGGGGAGCTGTTTTTT.

The chain recombines TRBV28 with TRBJ1-5; D may be TRBD1 (5 bases). Germline CDR1 is MDHEN and CDR2 is SYDVKM. V lost 2 bases to trimming and J lost 6 bases, with 14 bases between them. The CDR3 has 15 amino acids. The CDR3 region has the DNA TGTGCCAGCAGTTTACATCAGCCAAGGGGTCAGCCCCAGCATTTT. The encoded protein is CASSLHQPRGQPQHF. Looking up the rest from reference TRBV28 and TRBJ1-5 gives the full variable domain: DVKVTQSSRYLVKRTGEKVFLECVQDMDHENMFWYRQDPGLGLRLIYFSYDVKMKEKGDIPEGYSVSREKKERFSLILESASTNQTSMYLCASSLHQPRGQPQHFGDGTRLSIL.